Below, 26 T cell receptor beta chains from the same sample are listed, as sequenced in a study of T cells expressing NK-cell markers (dated by TCRdb to the early 2020s). Libraries came from 5' RACE. For sequencing, an Illumina HiSeq 2000 was employed. Reads reprocessed by TCRdb are summarized as one entry per CDR3 protein sequence, and DNA is absent. The sample table includes 500,000 to 600,000 distinct CDR3 sequences. The ten top clones hold roughly 3.5% of the sample. The specimen was blood T cells: a sorted CD56 or NKG2C T cell subset, CD4+ or CD8+ T cells, or bulk PBMC T cells (not recorded which). The source of these receptors is a man in his late teens or twenties in good health. Donor details come from another sample of the same person, matched by shared clones.

The chain carries TRBV7-8 and TRBJ2-2; TCRdb reports TRBD1, a call that lacks DNA to check it against. The V gene's germline CDR1 is SGHVS and CDR2 FQNEAQ. The CDR3 length is 15 residues. The CDR3 loop reads CASSLEQGSTGELFF.

The V gene is TRBV7-2, the J gene TRBJ2-1; TCRdb's D gene call, TRBD1, goes unchecked for lack of DNA. The germline CDR1 and CDR2 sequences are SGHTA and FQGNSA. This CDR3 is 13 amino acids long. The CDR3 loop is CASSTDPQGDQFF.

The rearrangement uses TRBV18 and TRBJ2-5; TCRdb's D gene call, TRBD1, goes unchecked for lack of DNA. This CDR3 is built from 16 residues. In germline, CDR1 is KGHSH, CDR2 LQKENI. Here the CDR3 reads CASSPQWQGAPETQYF.

This sequence joins TRBV12-3 or TRBV12-4 and TRBJ2-7; checking the TCRdb D call of TRBD1 is not possible without DNA. This CDR3 comprises 14 residues. CDR3 protein: CASSASGQPYEQYF.

The chain recombines TRBV10-3 with TRBJ1-1. There are 14 residues in the CDR3. Germline CDR1 ENHRY, CDR2 SYGVKD. The CDR3 spells CAIAGVGRNTEAFF.

The chain joins TRBV12-3 or TRBV12-4 to TRBJ2-1; TCRdb names TRBD1, which stays unverified in the absence of DNA. The CDR3 sequence is 14 residues long. This CDR3 is CASTGDGSYNEQFF.

The chain combines TRBV6-2 or TRBV6-3 with TRBJ2-2; TCRdb outputs TRBD2, but without DNA this stays unchecked. The germline V gene encodes CDR1 MNHEY and CDR2 SVGEGT. This CDR3 contains 15 residues. The CDR3 reads CASSMLAGITGELFF.

V usage is TRBV7-2 and J usage is TRBJ2-3; no DNA is available, so the TRBD1 call from TCRdb remains unchecked. Per germline, CDR1 SGHTA and CDR2 FQGNSA. The CDR3 runs 17 residues. The CDR3 sequence is CASSLTGTPSSTDTQYF.

The chain recombines TRBV5-1 with TRBJ2-4; TCRdb proposes TRBD1, but this gene call is untestable without DNA. Germline-derived CDR1 and CDR2 are SGHRS and YFSETQ. The CDR3 spans 14 residues. The CDR3: CASSGDRERNIQYF.

The chain couples TRBV10-3 to TRBJ2-6. Germline values: CDR1 ENHRY, CDR2 SYGVKD. There are 16 residues in the CDR3. This CDR3 reads CAISEFESSGANVLTF.

This chain connects TRBV29-1 to TRBJ1-5; TCRdb lists TRBD1, though no DNA is available to test this call. Germline CDR1 and CDR2: SQVTM and ANQGSEA. The CDR3 is 14 residues long. The CDR3 is CSVVSQGRDQPQHF.

The chain uses TRBV5-6 and TRBJ2-3; TCRdb outputs TRBD1, but without DNA this stays unchecked. The germline gives CDR1 SGHDT, CDR2 YYEEEE. The CDR3 length is 16 residues. CDR3 amino acids: CASTRRTSPNTDTQYF.

J is TRBJ1-1 and V is TRBV6-5. The CDR3 covers 14 residues. The germline V gene has CDR1 MNHEY and CDR2 SVGAGI. CDR3 sequence reads: CASSLYSSFTEAFF.

The chain combines TRBV11-2 with TRBJ2-1; TCRdb's D call, TRBD2, is unchecked because there is no DNA. Germline-derived CDR1 and CDR2 are SGHAT and FQNNGV. The CDR3 length is 15 residues. Here the CDR3 reads CASSSRLAVYNEQFF.

This rearrangement joins TRBV6-1 to TRBJ2-2; the TCRdb D gene call, TRBD1, has no DNA to confirm it. Germline loops: CDR1 MNHNS, CDR2 SASEGT. The CDR3 runs to 16 residues. Here the CDR3 reads CASRRSGQGRTGELFF.

The V gene is TRBV29-1, the J gene TRBJ2-5; TCRdb picks TRBD1, but there is no DNA to check that call. This CDR3 has 13 amino acids. CDR1 is SQVTM and CDR2 is ANQGSEA in the germline V gene. The CDR3 here is CSADQQGGETQYF.

The chain is built from TRBV19 and TRBJ1-2. This CDR3 is 13 amino acids long. Germline V gene lookup returns CDR1 LNHDA and CDR2 SQIVND (reference sequence). The CDR3 region is CASSDGPNAGYTF.

The V and J genes are TRBV7-8 and TRBJ1-2. This CDR3 has 14 residues. Germline loops: CDR1 SGHVS, CDR2 FQNEAQ. The CDR3 is CASSLSNGYYGYTF. Using reference TRBV7-8 and TRBJ1-2 for the parts outside the CDR3, the full variable domain is GAGVSQSPRYKVAKRGQDVALRCDPISGHVSLFWYQQALGQGPEFLTYFQNEAQLDKSGLPSDRFFAERPEGSVSTLKIQRTQQEDSAVYLCASSLSNGYYGYTFGSGTRLTVV.

The V call is TRBV12-3 or TRBV12-4, the J call TRBJ1-6; TCRdb proposes TRBD1, but this gene call is untestable without DNA. The CDR3 runs 14 residues. The chain's CDR3 is CASRSGTLLGPLHF.

This CDR3 reads CASSQGSGGADEQFF. The V and J genes are TRBV3-1 and TRBJ2-1; TCRdb proposes TRBD1, but this gene call is untestable without DNA. CDR3 length: 15 amino acids. The germline V gene has CDR1 LGHDT and CDR2 YNNKEL (reference sequence).

This sequence joins TRBV12-3 or TRBV12-4 and TRBJ2-3; the D gene TCRdb calls, TRBD2, cannot be checked with no DNA. This CDR3 comprises 17 residues. The CDR3 sequence: CASSFRTLAGPADTQYF.

The V and J genes are TRBV20-1 and TRBJ1-2; the D call of TRBD1 rests on TCRdb alone, since no DNA is present to check it. Germline V CDR1 and CDR2: DFQATT, SNEGSKA (reference sequence). The CDR3 extends over 17 amino acids. The CDR3 is CSARDLRFGTGVTGYTF.

The genes are TRBV7-2 and TRBJ2-2; without DNA, the TCRdb call of TRBD2 cannot be checked. The CDR3 loop spans 15 amino acids. Germline V gives CDR1 SGHTA, CDR2 FQGNSA. The CDR3 sequence: CASSLKGRAAGELFF.

The chain joins TRBV18 to TRBJ1-2. Germline CDR1 KGHSH, CDR2 LQKENI. The length of the CDR3 is 16 residues. The CDR3 is CASSPPSVTQNYGYTF.

The chain joins TRBV6-1 to TRBJ2-1; absent DNA, TCRdb's TRBD2 call cannot be checked. Germline-derived CDR1 and CDR2 are MNHNS and SASEGT. This CDR3 has 14 amino acids. The CDR3 region is CASSPRTSFHEQFF.

This chain connects TRBV5-6 to TRBJ2-7; as DNA is missing, the TRBD1 call by TCRdb cannot be tested. Germline V gives CDR1 SGHDT, CDR2 YYEEEE. The CDR3 has 15 residues. The CDR3 reads CASSMPSGHPYEQYF.